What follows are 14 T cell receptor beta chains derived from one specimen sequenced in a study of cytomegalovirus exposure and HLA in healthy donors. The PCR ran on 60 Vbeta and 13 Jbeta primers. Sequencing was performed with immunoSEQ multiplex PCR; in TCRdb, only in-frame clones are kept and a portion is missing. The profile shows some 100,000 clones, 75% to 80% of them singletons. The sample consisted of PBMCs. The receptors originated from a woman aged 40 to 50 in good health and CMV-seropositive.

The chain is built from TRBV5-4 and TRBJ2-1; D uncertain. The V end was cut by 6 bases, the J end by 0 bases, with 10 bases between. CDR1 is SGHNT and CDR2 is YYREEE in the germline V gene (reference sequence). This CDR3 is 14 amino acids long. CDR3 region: CASTSLSSYNEQFF. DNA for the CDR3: TGTGCCAGCACCTCTCTAAGCTCCTACAATGAGCAGTTCTTC.

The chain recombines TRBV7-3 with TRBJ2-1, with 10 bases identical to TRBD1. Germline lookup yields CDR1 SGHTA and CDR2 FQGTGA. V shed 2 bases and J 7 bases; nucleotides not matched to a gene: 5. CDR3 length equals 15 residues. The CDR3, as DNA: TGTGCCAGCAGCTTACACCGGGACAGGGGTAATGAGCAGTTCTTC. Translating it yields CASSLHRDRGNEQFF.

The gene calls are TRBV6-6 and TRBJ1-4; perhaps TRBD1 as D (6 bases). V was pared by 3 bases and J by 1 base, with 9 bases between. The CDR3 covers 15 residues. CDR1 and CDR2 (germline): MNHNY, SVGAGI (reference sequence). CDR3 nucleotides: TGTGCCAGCAGTTATGGGACACTAACTAATGAAAAACTGTTTTTT. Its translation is CASSYGTLTNEKLFF.

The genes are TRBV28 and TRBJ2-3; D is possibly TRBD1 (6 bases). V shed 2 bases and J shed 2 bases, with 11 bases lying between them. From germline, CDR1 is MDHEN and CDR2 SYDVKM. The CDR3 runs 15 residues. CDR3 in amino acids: CASSLGDTNTDTQYF. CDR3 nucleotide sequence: TGTGCCAGCAGTTTAGGGGACACTAACACAGATACGCAGTATTTT.

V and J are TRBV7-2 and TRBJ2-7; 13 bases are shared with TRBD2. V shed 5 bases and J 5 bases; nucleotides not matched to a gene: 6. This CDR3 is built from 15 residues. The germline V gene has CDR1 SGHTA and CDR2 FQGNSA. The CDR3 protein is CASSPTSGRANEQYF. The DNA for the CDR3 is TGTGCCAGCAGCCCTACTAGCGGGAGGGCCAACGAGCAGTACTTC.

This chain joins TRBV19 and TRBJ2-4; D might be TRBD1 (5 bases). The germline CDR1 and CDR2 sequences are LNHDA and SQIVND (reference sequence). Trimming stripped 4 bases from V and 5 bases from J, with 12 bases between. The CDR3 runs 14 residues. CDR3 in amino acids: CASSKGLVQNIQYF. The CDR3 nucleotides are TGTGCCAGTAGTAAGGGGCTAGTGCAAAACATTCAGTACTTC. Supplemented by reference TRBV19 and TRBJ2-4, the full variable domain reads DGGITQSPKYLFRKEGQNVTLSCEQNLNHDAMYWYRQDPGQGLRLIYYSQIVNDFQKGDIAEGYSVSREKKESFPLTVTSAQKNPTAFYLCASSKGLVQNIQYFGAGTRLSVL.

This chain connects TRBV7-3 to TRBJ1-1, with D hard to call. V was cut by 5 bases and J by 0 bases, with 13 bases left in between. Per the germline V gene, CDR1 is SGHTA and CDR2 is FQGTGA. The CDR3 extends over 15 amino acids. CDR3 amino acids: CASSLAGGLNTEAFF. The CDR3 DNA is TGTGCCAGCAGCCTGGCCGGAGGCTTGAACACTGAAGCTTTCTTT. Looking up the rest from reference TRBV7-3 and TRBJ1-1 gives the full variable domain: GAGVSQTPSNKVTEKGKYVELRCDPISGHTALYWYRQSLGQGPEFLIYFQGTGAADDSGLPNDRFFAVRPEGSVSTLKIQRTERGDSAVYLCASSLAGGLNTEAFFGQGTRLTVV.

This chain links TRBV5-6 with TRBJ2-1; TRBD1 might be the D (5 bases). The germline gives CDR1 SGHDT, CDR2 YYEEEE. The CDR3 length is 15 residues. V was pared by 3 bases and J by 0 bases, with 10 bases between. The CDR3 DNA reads TGTGCCAGCAGCTCCAAGGACATCTCCTACAATGAGCAGTTCTTC. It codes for CASSSKDISYNEQFF.

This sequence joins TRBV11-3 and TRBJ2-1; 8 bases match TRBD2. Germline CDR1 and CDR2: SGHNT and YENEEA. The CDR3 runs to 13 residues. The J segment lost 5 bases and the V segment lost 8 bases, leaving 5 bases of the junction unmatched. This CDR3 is CASGTRVNNEQFF. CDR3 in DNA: TGTGCCAGCGGGACTAGGGTGAACAATGAGCAGTTCTTC.

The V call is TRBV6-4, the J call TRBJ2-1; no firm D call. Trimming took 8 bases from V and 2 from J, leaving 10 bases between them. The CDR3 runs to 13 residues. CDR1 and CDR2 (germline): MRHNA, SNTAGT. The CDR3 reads CASSRGAYNEQFF. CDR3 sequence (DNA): TGTGCCAGCTCTCGCGGCGCCTACAATGAGCAGTTCTTC.

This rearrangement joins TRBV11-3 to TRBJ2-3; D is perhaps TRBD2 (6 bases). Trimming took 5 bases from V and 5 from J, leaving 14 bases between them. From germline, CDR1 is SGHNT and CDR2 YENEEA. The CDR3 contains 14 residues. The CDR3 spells CASSREFGEDTQYF. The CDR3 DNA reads TGTGCCAGCAGCCGGGAGTTTGGTGAAGATACGCAGTATTTT.

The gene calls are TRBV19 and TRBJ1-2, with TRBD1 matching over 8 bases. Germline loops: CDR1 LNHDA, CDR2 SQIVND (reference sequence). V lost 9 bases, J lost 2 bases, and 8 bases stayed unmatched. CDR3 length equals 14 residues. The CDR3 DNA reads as TGTGCCAGCCGACAGGGGCGGTCCAACTATGGCTACACCTTC. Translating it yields CASRQGRSNYGYTF. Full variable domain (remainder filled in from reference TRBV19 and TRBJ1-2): DGGITQSPKYLFRKEGQNVTLSCEQNLNHDAMYWYRQDPGQGLRLIYYSQIVNDFQKGDIAEGYSVSREKKESFPLTVTSAQKNPTAFYLCASRQGRSNYGYTFGSGTRLTVV.

This CDR3 reads CASSPRLRSSGSNTGELFF. CDR3 nucleotide sequence: TGTGCCAGCTCACCGAGACTCAGATCTAGCGGGTCCAACACCGGGGAGCTGTTTTTT. The rearrangement links TRBV18 to TRBJ2-2, with TRBD2 matching 8 bases. The trim removed 3 bases at V and 2 bases at J, leaving 14 bases unmatched. Germline assignment: CDR1 KGHSH and CDR2 LQKENI. The CDR3 consists of 19 residues. Drawing the rest from reference TRBV18 and TRBJ2-2, the complete variable domain is NAGVMQNPRHLVRRRGQEARLRCSPMKGHSHVYWYRQLPEEGLKFMVYLQKENIIDESGMPKERFSAEFPKEGPSILRIQQVVRGDSAAYFCASSPRLRSSGSNTGELFFGEGSRLTVL.

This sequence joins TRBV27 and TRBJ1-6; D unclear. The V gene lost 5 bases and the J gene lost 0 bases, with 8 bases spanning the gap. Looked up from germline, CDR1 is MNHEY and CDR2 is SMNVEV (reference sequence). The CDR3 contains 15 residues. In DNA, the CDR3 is TGTGCCAGCAGTGTCCGTAGCTCCTATAATTCACCCCTCCACTTT. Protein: CASSVRSSYNSPLHF.